The T cell receptor beta chain under discussion was sequenced for a study of blood T cells in healthy people across ages (dated by TCRdb to 2014 to 2015). About the study as a whole: In model experiments, template switching captured about one uniquely barcoded TCR beta cDNA molecule for every two T cells. Four age groups were formed from the donors: young (average 16 years), middle-aged (around 37), aged (roughly 56) and long-lived (about 80). Two additional independent replicas of 1 million unique cDNA reads from the same blood draw were analyzed for two donors (one aged 18 to 30 and one aged 80 or older). To track age-related changes in TCR beta repertoire diversity, the study relied on deep sequencing normalized with unique cDNA molecular identifiers. Here is what the overall study found, with its caveats: A strong correlation was found between observed TCR beta diversity and the percentage of naive T cells measured by flow cytometry. Conclusive comparison of naive and antigen-experienced compartments was prevented by the profiling of bulk unsorted PBMCs. Compared with the aged group, the long-lived group had more naive CD4+ T cells, fewer expanded clones and increased TCR diversity, a pattern suggesting age selection. Estimates of total diversity based on one million sequenced T cells were considered lower bounds and underestimates. Observed TCR beta diversity per million T cells fell roughly linearly with age, and a significant reduction was already apparent by age roughly 40. Because donor CMV infection status was unknown, age-related changes in expanded clonotypes were potentially confounded.

From its cysteine to its phenylalanine, the CDR3 spans 16 amino acids. The only DNA kept is the CDR3, 48 bases in frame from the first base. V loses 4 bases, J loses 6 bases, and the germline ends lie 19 bases apart. CDR1 and CDR2 were assigned from the germline V gene as SGHTA and FQGNSA. Library generation was performed with 5' RACE. Sequencing used an Illumina HiSeq 2500. A second PCR of roughly 7 to 12 cycles was run with a J-beta primer mix and a sample-barcoded 5' primer. A template-switch 5' adaptor carrying 12 random nucleotides introduced a unique molecular identifier onto each TCR beta cDNA molecule. At least 3 million CDR3-containing paired-end reads were obtained from each sample. All of the RNA was converted into first-strand cDNA using the Mint cDNA synthesis kit, with a TRBC-specific oligonucleotide serving as the primer. Following uracil-DNA glycosylase treatment, all cDNA underwent a first 18-cycle PCR with the universal primers M1SS and BC2_uni_R. The source study handled its data this way. For normalization, 1 million high-quality reads were randomly selected from each sample, with every read carrying a distinct molecular identifier. Reads sharing molecular identifiers were discarded rather than binned into consensus sequences. MiTCR, with a Q25 quality threshold and the strictest error-elimination algorithm, was used for CDR3 identification, clonotype clustering and error correction. A nonparametric unseen species model with Euler transformation was used to estimate lower-bound total TCR beta diversity. Starting from the raw public reads, TCRdb applied fastp trimming at Q25, assembled clones with MiXCR and retained in-frame beta chains. Identical CDR3 proteins give one entry, which carries the most common genes and DNA. These V and J calls are TCRdb output, not the study's own analysis. The table for this sample lists more than 750,000 distinct CDR3 sequences; under 35% of them were counted only once. Of the sample, about a tenth is held by the ten largest clones.

The roughly 39 donors, aged about 6 to 95 years, were systemically healthy Caucasian individuals from Russia. Approximately 9.3 milliliters of peripheral blood were drawn from each donor into EDTA-treated Vacutainer tubes. Ficoll-Paque density-gradient centrifugation was used to isolate PBMCs, with at least 7 million obtained per sample. Total RNA was extracted from PBMCs with Trizol reagent, with at least 6 micrograms obtained per sample. The percentages of naive CD45RAhigh/CD27high T cells were determined by flow cytometry on a PBMC aliquot from every donor. This clonotype was seen ten or more times. Its target antigen remains unknown. Nothing much larger sits one base from this clone, and base qualities are not available. This sample was also put to use in a study of T cells of mothers and their children. Taken from the second paper: Nine systemically healthy Caucasian individuals, comprising three mothers and their six children, were included as donors. cDNA synthesis used all of the extracted RNA, with roughly 1.6 ug of RNA in each 15 ul reaction. Sample barcodes and 2-4 random nucleotides were added via the M1S primer in the second PCR. Over 9.5 million TCR beta CDR3 reads were obtained for each mother, and 2.5 million to 3 million reads were obtained for each child. Thymic selection shapes the output of TCR recombination in a similar way in related and unrelated pairs, and inherited differences have a minor effect. Related mother-child pairs always showed normalized repertoire overlap that was slightly higher than in unrelated mother-child pairs, though the difference was never significant. No persistent microchimeric T cell clones were found, with a detection sensitivity of roughly 92 clones per million clonotypes. Deep NGS was used in the study to compare the TCR beta repertoires of mothers and children and to look for features that separate related mother-child pairs from unrelated individuals. On average, the children were roughly 11 +/- 4 years old, while the mothers were 40 +/- 4 years old. After adapter ligation with NEBNext reagents, the libraries were sequenced on Illumina HiSeq 2000 with 100+100 nt paired-end reads. To avoid cross-contamination, the mother libraries and the child libraries were prepared a month apart and sequenced in separate runs. Each donor had between roughly 450,000 and 2,100,000 distinct TCR beta clonotypes identified. Naive TCR beta clonotypes were estimated from low-frequency clonotypes matched to each donor's FACS-determined naive share, without sorting.

This TCR was recovered from a woman aged 40 to 50 in good health. The specimen was blood. The rearrangement joined TRBV7-2 to TRBJ2-1; the D segment might be TRBD1 or TRBD2, since each matches 7 bases. The CDR3 in this case is CASSWRPGGGSNEQFF. At the DNA level, the sequence is TGTGCCAGCAGCTGGCGACCAGGGGGGGGTAGCAATGAGCAGTTCTTC. With the rest looked up from the reference TRBV7-2 and TRBJ2-1 genes rather than sequenced, the full variable domain is GAGVSQSPSNKVTEKGKDVELRCDPISGHTALYWYRQSLGQGLEFLIYFQGNSAPDKSGLPSDRFSAERTGGSVSTLTIQRTQQEDSAVYLCASSWRPGGGSNEQFFGPGTRLTVL.